This T cell receptor (beta chain) was recovered during a study of T cell responses to AZD1222 COVID-19 vaccine. CDR3 length: 14 residues. Per germline, CDR1 GTSNPN and CDR2 SVGIG (reference sequence). Trimming took off 4 bases at V and 10 bases at J, with 17 bases between the two ends. About this clone: What it binds is unknown.

Study results and caveats: Donors in the cohort were predominantly white British and more often female, and clonal diversity was possibly underestimated. Among AZD1222 vaccinees, only six or seven were seropositive at baseline. Unmutated variant regions are reportedly the target of nearly half of TCRs that are spike-specific.

Measured with immunoSEQ multiplex PCR; TCRdb has only the in-frame clones, and not every one. The sample has fewer than 120,000 clones; around 85% are singletons. The chain has TRBV30 and TRBJ1-6; tentatively, D is TRBD1 (5 bases). The origin of this receptor is an adult in good health. Sequencing used peripheral blood, obtained on day 0 of AZD1222 vaccination. CDR3 in amino acids: CAWTVSGSRSPLHF. For the CDR3, the DNA is TGTGCCTGGACTGTGTCAGGGTCAAGATCACCCCTCCACTTT.